The clone carrying this T cell receptor (beta chain) was counted between two and nine times. As yet, its antigen is unknown. This sample is drawn from a study of cytomegalovirus exposure and HLA in healthy donors. Study-level background: Earlier, 110 million or so unique TCR beta sequences were recovered from around 200 million T cells by an analysis. Study findings and constraints: Earlier findings revealed that most TCR beta V segments proved productive either about 90% or about 30% of the time.

It was healthy bone marrow donors who served as donors. A multiplex PCR was run with 60 Vbeta primers and 13 Jbeta primers. Profiled with immunoSEQ multiplex PCR; TCRdb holds only in-frame clones, not every one. The sample carries about 100,000 clones, 65% to 80% recorded once. The germline CDR1 and CDR2 sequences are WNHNN and SYGVQD (reference sequence). The CDR3 consists of 15 residues. V dropped 4 bases and J dropped 2; count of bases not matched to a gene: 4. V and J are TRBV10-1 and TRBJ2-5; 10 bases fit TRBD2. The TCR originated in a female donor in good health and CMV-seropositive. Source material: PBMCs. The CDR3 sequence: CASSGVAGGQETQYF. The CDR3 region has the DNA TGCGCCAGCAGTGGAGTAGCGGGGGGTCAAGAGACCCAGTACTTC.